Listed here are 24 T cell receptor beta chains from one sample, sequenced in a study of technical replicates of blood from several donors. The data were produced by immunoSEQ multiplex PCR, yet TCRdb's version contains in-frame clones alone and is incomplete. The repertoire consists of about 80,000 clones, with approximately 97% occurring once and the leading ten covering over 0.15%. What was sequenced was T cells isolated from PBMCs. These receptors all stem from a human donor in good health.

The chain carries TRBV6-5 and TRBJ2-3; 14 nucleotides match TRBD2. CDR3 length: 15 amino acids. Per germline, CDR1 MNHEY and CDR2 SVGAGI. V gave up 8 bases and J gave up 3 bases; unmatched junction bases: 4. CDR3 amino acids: CASGGLAGGTDTQYF. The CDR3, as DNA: TGTGCCAGCGGAGGACTAGCGGGGGGTACAGATACGCAGTATTTT.

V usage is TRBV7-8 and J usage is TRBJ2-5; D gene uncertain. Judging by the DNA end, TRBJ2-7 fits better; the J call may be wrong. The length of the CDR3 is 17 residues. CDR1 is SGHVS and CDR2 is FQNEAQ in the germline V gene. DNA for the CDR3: TGTGCCAGCAGCGCCGATCTATTTTCCTCAAGCTCCTACGAGCAGTACTTC. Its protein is CASSADLFSSSSYEQYF.

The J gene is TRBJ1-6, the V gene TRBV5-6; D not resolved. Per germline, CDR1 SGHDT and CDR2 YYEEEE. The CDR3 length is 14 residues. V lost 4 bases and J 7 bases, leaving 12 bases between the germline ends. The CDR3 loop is CASSPSLSNSPLHF. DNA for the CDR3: TGTGCCAGCAGCCCCTCTCTTTCCAATTCACCCCTCCACTTT.

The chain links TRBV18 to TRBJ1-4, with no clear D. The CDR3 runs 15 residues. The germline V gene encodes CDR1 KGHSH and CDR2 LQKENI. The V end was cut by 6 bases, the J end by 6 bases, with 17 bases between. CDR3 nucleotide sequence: TGTGCCAGCTCTCCGCCGGGGAGAAGGGATGAAAAACTGTTTTTT. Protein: CASSPPGRRDEKLFF.

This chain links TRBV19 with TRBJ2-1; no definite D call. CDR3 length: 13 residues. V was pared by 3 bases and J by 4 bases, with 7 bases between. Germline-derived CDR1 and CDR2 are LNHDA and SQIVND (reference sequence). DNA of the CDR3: TGTGCCAGTAGTATTTCCGTTTACAATGAGCAGTTCTTC. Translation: CASSISVYNEQFF.

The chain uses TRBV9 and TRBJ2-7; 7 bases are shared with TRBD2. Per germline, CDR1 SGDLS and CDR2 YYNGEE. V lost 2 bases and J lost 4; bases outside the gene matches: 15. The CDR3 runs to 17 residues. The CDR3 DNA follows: TGTGCCAGCAGCGTTCCCAATCCCTCTCTCGGGGGGTACGAGCAGTACTTC. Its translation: CASSVPNPSLGGYEQYF.

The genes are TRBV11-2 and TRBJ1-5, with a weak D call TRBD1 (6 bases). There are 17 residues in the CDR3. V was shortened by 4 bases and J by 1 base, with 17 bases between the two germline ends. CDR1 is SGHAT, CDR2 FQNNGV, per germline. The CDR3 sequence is CASSSTPRGGSNQPQHF. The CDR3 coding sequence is TGTGCCAGCAGCTCAACCCCGAGGGGGGGGAGCAATCAGCCCCAGCATTTT.

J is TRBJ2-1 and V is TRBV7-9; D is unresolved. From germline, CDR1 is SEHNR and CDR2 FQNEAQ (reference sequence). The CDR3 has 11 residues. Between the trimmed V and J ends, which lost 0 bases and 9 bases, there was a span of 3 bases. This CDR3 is CASSLAREQFF. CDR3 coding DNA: TGTGCCAGCAGCTTAGCTCGTGAGCAGTTCTTC.

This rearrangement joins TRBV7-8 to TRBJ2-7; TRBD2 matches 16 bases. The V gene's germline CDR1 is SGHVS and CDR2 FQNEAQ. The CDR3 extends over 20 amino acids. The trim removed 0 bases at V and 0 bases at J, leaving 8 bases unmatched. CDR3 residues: CASSLAKGLAGGWSSYEQYF. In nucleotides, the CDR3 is TGTGCCAGCAGCTTAGCGAAGGGACTAGCGGGGGGGTGGAGCTCCTACGAGCAGTACTTC.

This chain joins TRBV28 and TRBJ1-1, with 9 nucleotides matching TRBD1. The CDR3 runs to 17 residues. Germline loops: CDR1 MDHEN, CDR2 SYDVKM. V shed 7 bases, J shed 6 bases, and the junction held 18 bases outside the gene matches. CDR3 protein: CASTTLQRPGQGPEAFF. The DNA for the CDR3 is TGTGCCAGCACCACCCTTCAGCGGCCGGGACAGGGCCCTGAAGCTTTCTTT.

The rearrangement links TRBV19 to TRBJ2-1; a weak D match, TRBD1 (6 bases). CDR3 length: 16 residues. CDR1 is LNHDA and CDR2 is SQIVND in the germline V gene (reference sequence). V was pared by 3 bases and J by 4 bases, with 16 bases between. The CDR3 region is CASSILQGRGYNEQFF. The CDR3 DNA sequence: TGTGCCAGTAGTATCTTACAGGGCCGAGGATACAATGAGCAGTTCTTC.

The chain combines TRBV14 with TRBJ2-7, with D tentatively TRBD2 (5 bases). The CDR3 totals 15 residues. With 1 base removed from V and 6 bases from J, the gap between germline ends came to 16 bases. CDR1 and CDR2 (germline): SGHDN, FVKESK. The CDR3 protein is CASSQGMLRRREQYF. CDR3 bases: TGTGCCAGCAGCCAAGGAATGTTAAGGAGGCGCGAGCAGTACTTC.

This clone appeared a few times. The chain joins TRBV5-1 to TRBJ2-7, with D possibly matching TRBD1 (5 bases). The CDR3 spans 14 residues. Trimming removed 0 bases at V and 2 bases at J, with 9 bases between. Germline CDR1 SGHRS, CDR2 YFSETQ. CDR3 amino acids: CASSLAPGTYEQYF. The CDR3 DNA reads TGCGCCAGCAGCTTGGCGCCAGGGACCTACGAGCAGTACTTC.

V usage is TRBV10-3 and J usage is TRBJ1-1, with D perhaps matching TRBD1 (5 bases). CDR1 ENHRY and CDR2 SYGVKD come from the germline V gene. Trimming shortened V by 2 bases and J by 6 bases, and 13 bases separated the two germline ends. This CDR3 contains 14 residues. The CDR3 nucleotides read TGTGCCATCAGTGAGCGGGCCACGGGGGCTGAAGCTTTCTTT. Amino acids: CAISERATGAEAFF.

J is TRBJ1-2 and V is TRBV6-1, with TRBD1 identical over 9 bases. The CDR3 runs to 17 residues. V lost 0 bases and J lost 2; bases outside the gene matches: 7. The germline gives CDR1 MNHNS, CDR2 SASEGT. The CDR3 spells CASSEAPGTGSNYGYTF. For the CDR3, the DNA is TGTGCCAGCAGTGAAGCTCCCGGGACAGGGAGCAACTATGGCTACACCTTC.

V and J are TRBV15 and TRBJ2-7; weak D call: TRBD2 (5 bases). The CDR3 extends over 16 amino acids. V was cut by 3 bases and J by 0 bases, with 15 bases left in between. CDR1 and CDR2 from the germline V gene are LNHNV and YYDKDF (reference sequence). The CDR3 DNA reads TGTGCCACCAGCAGTACGATAACGGGGTTCTCCTACGAGCAGTACTTC. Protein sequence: CATSSTITGFSYEQYF. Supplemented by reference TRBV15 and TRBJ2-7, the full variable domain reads DAMVIQNPRYQVTQFGKPVTLSCSQTLNHNVMYWYQQKSSQAPKLLFHYYDKDFNNEADTPDNFQSRRPNTSFCFLDIRSPGLGDTAMYLCATSSTITGFSYEQYFGPGTRLTVT.

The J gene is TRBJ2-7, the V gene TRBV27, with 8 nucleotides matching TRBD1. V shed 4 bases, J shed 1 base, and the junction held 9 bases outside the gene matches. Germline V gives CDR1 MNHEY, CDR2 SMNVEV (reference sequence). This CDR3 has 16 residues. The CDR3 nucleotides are TGTGCCAGCAGTTCCCACTGGACAGGGCTATCCTACGAGCAGTACTTC. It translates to CASSSHWTGLSYEQYF.

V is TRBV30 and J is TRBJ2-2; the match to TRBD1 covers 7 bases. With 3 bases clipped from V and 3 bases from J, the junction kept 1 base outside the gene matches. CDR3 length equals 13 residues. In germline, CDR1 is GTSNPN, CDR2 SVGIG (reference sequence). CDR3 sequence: CAWRGTDTGELFF. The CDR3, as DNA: TGTGCCTGGAGGGGGACAGACACCGGGGAGCTGTTTTTT. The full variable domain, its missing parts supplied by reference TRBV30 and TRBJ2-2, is SQTIHQWPATLVQPVGSPLSLECTVEGTSNPNLYWYRQAAGRGLQLLFYSVGIGQISSEVPQNLSASRPQDRQFILSSKKLLLSDSGFYLCAWRGTDTGELFFGEGSRLTVL.

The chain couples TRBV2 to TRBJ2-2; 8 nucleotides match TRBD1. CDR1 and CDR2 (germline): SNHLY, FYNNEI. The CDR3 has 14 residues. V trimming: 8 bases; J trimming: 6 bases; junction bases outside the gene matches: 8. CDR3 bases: TGTGCCAGCTTTCTGGGACAGGCCCCCGGGGAGCTGTTTTTT. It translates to CASFLGQAPGELFF.

The CDR3 protein is CASSLGVGSPGELFF. The CDR3 DNA sequence: TGTGCCAGCAGCCTGGGTGTCGGGAGTCCCGGGGAGCTGTTTTTT. The rearrangement links TRBV7-2 to TRBJ2-2; possible D gene TRBD2, 6 bases. Trimming shortened V by 5 bases and J by 6 bases, and 16 bases separated the two germline ends. The CDR3 consists of 15 residues. Germline-derived CDR1 and CDR2 are SGHTA and FQGNSA.

This CDR3 is CASSFPGEAGNTEAFF. In nucleotides, the CDR3 is TGTGCCAGCAGCTTCCCGGGAGAGGCAGGGAACACTGAAGCTTTCTTT. The J gene is TRBJ1-1, the V gene TRBV11-3; no definite D call. Trimming stripped 3 bases from V and 1 base from J, with 15 bases between. There are 16 residues in the CDR3. Germline V gene sequence: CDR1 SGHNT, CDR2 YENEEA.

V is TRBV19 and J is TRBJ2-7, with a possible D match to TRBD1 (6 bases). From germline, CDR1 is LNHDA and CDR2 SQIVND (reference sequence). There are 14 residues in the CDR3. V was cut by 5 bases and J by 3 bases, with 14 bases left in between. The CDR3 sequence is CASSPAGQLYEQYF. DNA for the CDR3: TGTGCCAGTAGTCCGGCCGGACAGCTCTACGAGCAGTACTTC.

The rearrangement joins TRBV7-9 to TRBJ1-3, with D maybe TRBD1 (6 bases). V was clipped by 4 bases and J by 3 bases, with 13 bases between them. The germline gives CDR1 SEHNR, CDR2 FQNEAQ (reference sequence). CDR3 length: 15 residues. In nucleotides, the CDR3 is TGTGCCAGCAGCTCTGCACAGGGTAGTGGAAACACCATATATTTT. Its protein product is CASSSAQGSGNTIYF.

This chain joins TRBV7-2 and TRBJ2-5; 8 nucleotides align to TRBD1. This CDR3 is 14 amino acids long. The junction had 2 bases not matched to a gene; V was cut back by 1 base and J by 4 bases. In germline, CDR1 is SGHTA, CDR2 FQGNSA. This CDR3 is CASSLVRGRETQYF. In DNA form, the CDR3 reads TGTGCCAGCAGCTTAGTCAGGGGGCGAGAGACCCAGTACTTC.